This T cell receptor (beta chain) derives from a study of T cell responses to AZD1222 COVID-19 vaccine. The wider study: Second-dose recipients at about 4 or about 12 weeks were treated as one pooled group.

The CDR3 covers 15 residues. Unmatched junction bases numbered 6, after V lost 5 bases and J lost 1 base. The germline CDR1 and CDR2 sequences are LNHDA and SQIVND (reference sequence). Study results and limitations: The donor group comprised mostly white British people and more females; the analysis possibly underestimated clonal diversity. Dominant at 160-218 and 743-854, vaccine-associated CD4 TCRs also spanned spike.

Produced via immunoSEQ multiplex PCR; TCRdb's table is partial and in-frame only. The profile shows some 160,000 clones, over 85% of them singletons. Of note for this clone: No antigen is known for it.

This TCR was recovered from an adult in good health. Source: peripheral blood, taken on day 0 of AZD1222 vaccination. This chain links TRBV19 with TRBJ2-7, with TRBD1 identical over 9 bases. The CDR3 DNA follows: TGTGCCAGTAGTCCAAAGACAGGGGGGTCCTACGAGCAGTACTTC. Translated: CASSPKTGGSYEQYF.